This record covers a single T cell receptor (beta chain). No antigen is known for it. The germline gives CDR1 SQVTM, CDR2 ANQGSEA. CDR3 length: 11 amino acids. The junction had 1 base not matched to a gene; V was cut back by 7 bases and J by 1 base. The data belong to a study of CD8+CD57+ T cells in acquired aplastic anemia. Study details: Mean yield of DNA from sorted CD4+ and CD8+ cells was roughly 3.2 ug.

The use of genomic DNA as template underpinned the TCR beta VDJ and CDR3 profiling. TCRdb re-derived calls from the reads in MiXCR, one entry per CDR3 protein. The sample has approximately 200,000 distinct CDR3 sequences; approximately 52% are singletons. General study results and limits: Patients shared about 30 CD8+ CDR3 sequences with controls.

This chain connects TRBV29-1 to TRBJ2-7, with 7 bases fitting TRBD1. Sequencing used sorted CD4+, CD8+, or CD8+CD57+ T cells (not recorded which) from PBMCs. The source is a human donor in good health, serving as a control. DNA of the CDR3: TGCAGCGGGGGACAGTCCTACGAGCAGTACTTC. This encodes CSGGQSYEQYF.